Following are 30 T cell receptor beta chains from one sample sequenced in a study of T cell responses to AZD1222 COVID-19 vaccine. TCRdb's table, derived via immunoSEQ multiplex PCR, lists solely in-frame clones and lacks some. Seen here are about 120,000 clones, around nine tenths observed once, and the top ten hold roughly 3.5%. The specimen was peripheral blood, collected on day 0 of AZD1222 vaccination. These TCRs come from an adult in good health.

This clone was observed a single time. The CDR3 region has the DNA TGTGCCAGCAGCTCGGGACAGACCTTCTCTGGAAACACCATATATTTT. It is translated as CASSSGQTFSGNTIYF. The chain combines TRBV7-2 with TRBJ1-3; TRBD1 agrees at 7 bases. The CDR3 sequence is 16 residues long. V dropped 4 bases and J dropped 0; count of bases not matched to a gene: 6. In germline, CDR1 is SGHTA, CDR2 FQGNSA. The full variable domain, with the rest looked up from reference TRBV7-2 and TRBJ1-3, is GAGVSQSPSNKVTEKGKDVELRCDPISGHTALYWYRQSLGQGLEFLIYFQGNSAPDKSGLPSDRFSAERTGGSVSTLTIQRTQQEDSAVYLCASSSGQTFSGNTIYFGEGSWLTVV.

This sequence joins TRBV4-3 and TRBJ1-1; TRBD1 agrees at 7 bases. The germline gives CDR1 LGHNA, CDR2 YSLEER. This CDR3 region has 17 residues. With 0 bases clipped from V and 4 bases from J, the junction kept 11 bases outside the gene matches. CDR3 in DNA: TGCGCCAGCAGCCAAGAGATGGGGACAGACCGATCCACTGAAGCTTTCTTT. This codes for CASSQEMGTDRSTEAFF.

This chain joins TRBV7-9 and TRBJ1-2; D not certain. The CDR3 spans 12 residues. CDR1 and CDR2 (germline): SEHNR, FQNEAQ (reference sequence). V was clipped by 1 base and J by 5 bases, with 5 bases between them. Here the CDR3 DNA reads TGTGCCAGCAGCTTAGTCGGGTATGGCTACACCTTC. It translates to CASSLVGYGYTF.

The genes are TRBV11-2 and TRBJ1-1; D uncertain. Germline loops: CDR1 SGHAT, CDR2 FQNNGV. The CDR3 is made up of 18 amino acids. Trimming shortened V by 1 base and J by 0 bases, and 18 bases separated the two germline ends. The CDR3 sequence: CASSLAAPQRPMNTEAFF. As DNA, the CDR3 is TGTGCCAGCAGCTTAGCCGCCCCGCAAAGGCCCATGAACACTGAAGCTTTCTTT.

The chain employs TRBV2 and TRBJ1-2, with D perhaps matching TRBD1 (5 bases). This CDR3 is 12 amino acids long. Trimming cost V 8 bases and J 3 bases, with 10 bases left between them. Germline lookup yields CDR1 SNHLY and CDR2 FYNNEI. DNA for the CDR3: TGTGCCAGCGGGGGAGGGGACTATGGCTACACCTTC. Protein sequence: CASGGGDYGYTF.

The rearrangement joins TRBV2 to TRBJ1-2; the D is unclear. Germline CDR1 reads SNHLY; CDR2 reads FYNNEI. V was pared by 1 base and J by 8 bases, with 11 bases between. The CDR3 consists of 13 residues. The CDR3 here is CASSEGPGRGYTF. In DNA form, the CDR3 reads TGTGCCAGCAGTGAAGGGCCCGGGCGCGGCTACACCTTC.

The gene calls are TRBV14 and TRBJ1-2; D remains unclear. With 4 bases removed from V and 4 bases from J, the gap between germline ends came to 7 bases. This CDR3 has 12 amino acids. Germline V gene lookup returns CDR1 SGHDN and CDR2 FVKESK. In DNA form, the CDR3 reads TGTGCCAGCAGCCCCGGGGTCTATGGCTACACCTTC. It yields the protein CASSPGVYGYTF.

The chain recombines TRBV11-2 with TRBJ1-2; a possible D gene is TRBD1 (6 bases). V lost 5 bases and J lost 4, with 11 bases in between. Germline CDR1 reads SGHAT; CDR2 reads FQNNGV. There are 13 residues in the CDR3. DNA for the CDR3: TGTGCCAGCAGCGGTCAGGGGATCTATGGCTACACCTTC. This sequence encodes CASSGQGIYGYTF.

V gene TRBV7-7 combines with J gene TRBJ2-5, with D perhaps matching TRBD2 (6 bases). The V end lost 5 bases, the J end lost 1 base, and 11 bases lay between the germline ends. The V gene's germline CDR1 is SSHAT and CDR2 FNYEAQ (reference sequence). CDR3 size: 14 residues. In DNA, the CDR3 is TGTGCCAGCAGCCCGACGGGGGTCCAAGAGACCCAGTACTTC. Its translation is CASSPTGVQETQYF.

The rearrangement uses TRBV3-1 (or the pseudogene TRBV3-2) and TRBJ1-2; 12 bases match TRBD1. V lost 2 bases to trimming and J lost 8 bases; unmatched junction nucleotides: 9. The germline gives CDR1 LGHDT, CDR2 YNNKEL (reference sequence). The CDR3 runs to 16 residues. As DNA, the CDR3 is TGTGCCAGCAGCCAATTCGGGACAGGGGGCGCAGAGGGCTACACCTTC. Protein: CASSQFGTGGAEGYTF.

This chain links TRBV5-5 with TRBJ2-3; 7 positions agree with TRBD2. The CDR3 runs to 15 residues. CDR1 is SGHKS and CDR2 is YYEKEE in the germline V gene (reference sequence). Trimming at V came to 4 bases and at J to 2 bases, leaving 7 bases not matched to a gene. In DNA, the CDR3 is TGTGCCAGCAGCACCTCTAGCGGATACACAGATACGCAGTATTTT. It encodes CASSTSSGYTDTQYF.

The chain has TRBV11-3 and TRBJ1-2; D gene uncertain. The CDR3 is made up of 13 amino acids. CDR1 and CDR2 (germline): SGHNT, YENEEA. Trimming pared 0 bases from V and 8 bases from J, leaving 10 bases between. The CDR3 loop is CASSLDGQRGYTF. In DNA, the CDR3 is TGTGCCAGCAGCTTAGATGGGCAGCGAGGCTACACCTTC.

This chain connects TRBV6-1 to TRBJ1-6; 8 bases are shared with TRBD1. CDR1 and CDR2 (germline): MNHNS, SASEGT. The length of the CDR3 is 14 residues. The trim removed 6 bases at V and 9 bases at J, leaving 7 bases unmatched. CDR3 nucleotide sequence: TGTGCCAGCAGCCTCGGACAGGGTCTTTCACCCCTCCACTTT. This codes for CASSLGQGLSPLHF.

The chain recombines TRBV19 with TRBJ2-7; the D gene is possibly TRBD1 (5 bases). The CDR3 sequence is 13 residues long. Looked up from germline, CDR1 is LNHDA and CDR2 is SQIVND (reference sequence). Trimming removed 6 bases at V and 4 bases at J, with 13 bases between. CDR3 in DNA: TGTGCCAGTAGCACCTCGGACAAGTACGAGCAGTACTTC. As protein: CASSTSDKYEQYF.

The genes are TRBV29-1 and TRBJ2-2, with D possibly matching TRBD1 (5 bases). Germline V gene lookup returns CDR1 SQVTM and CDR2 ANQGSEA. Trimming shortened V by 3 bases and J by 7 bases, and 12 bases separated the two germline ends. The CDR3 extends over 13 amino acids. The CDR3 here is CSVEKGVDGELFF. DNA of the CDR3: TGCAGCGTTGAGAAAGGGGTGGACGGGGAGCTGTTTTTT.

Worth noting for this clone: This CDR3 is also generated by other DNA sequences in the sample. The chain employs TRBV3-1 (or the pseudogene TRBV3-2) and TRBJ1-5; D is unclear. From germline, CDR1 is LGHDT and CDR2 YNNKEL (reference sequence). The CDR3 contains 12 residues. With 3 bases removed from V and 7 bases from J, the gap between germline ends came to 7 bases. The CDR3 region is CASSQGRQPQHF. The CDR3, as DNA: TGTGCCAGCAGCCAGGGAAGGCAGCCCCAGCATTTT.

This chain joins TRBV3-1 (or the pseudogene TRBV3-2) and TRBJ1-2; unclear D gene. The ends were cut back, 0 bases at V and 6 bases at J, with 8 bases in the middle. The CDR3 runs 13 residues. Germline-derived CDR1 and CDR2 are LGHDT and YNNKEL (reference sequence). CDR3 sequence (DNA): TGTGCCAGCAGCCAAGATAGACTTAATGGCTACACCTTC. Residues: CASSQDRLNGYTF.

This clone has just one count. The V and J genes are TRBV12-5 and TRBJ2-1, with no clear D. The CDR3 length is 15 residues. In germline, CDR1 is LGHNT, CDR2 FRNRAP. V shed 6 bases and J shed 8 bases, with 20 bases lying between them. CDR3 coding DNA: TGTGCTAGTGGAATGGCGGTCAGCACAATGCATGAGCAGTTCTTC. The encoded protein is CASGMAVSTMHEQFF. Filled out from reference TRBV12-5 and TRBJ2-1, the complete variable domain reads DARVTQTPRHKVTEMGQEVTMRCQPILGHNTVFWYRQTMMQGLELLAYFRNRAPLDDSGMPKDRFSAEMPDATLATLKIQPSEPRDSAVYFCASGMAVSTMHEQFFGPGTRLTVL.

The rearrangement uses TRBV19 and TRBJ1-2, with D possibly being TRBD1 (5 bases). This CDR3 is built from 16 residues. Germline V gives CDR1 LNHDA, CDR2 SQIVND (reference sequence). Trimming removed 6 bases from V and 4 bases from J, with 21 bases in between. The CDR3 spells CASRHPTRDSLYGYTF. The CDR3 DNA reads as TGTGCCAGTAGGCACCCCACCCGAGACAGCCTCTATGGCTACACCTTC.

The V gene is TRBV5-4, the J gene TRBJ1-1; D is ambiguous. The CDR3 loop spans 14 amino acids. The V end lost 0 bases, the J end lost 1 base, and 7 bases lay between the germline ends. CDR1 and CDR2 (germline): SGHNT, YYREEE (reference sequence). CDR3 nucleotides: TGTGCCAGCAGCTTGGGGTTTCAGAACACTGAAGCTTTCTTT. Translated, it gives CASSLGFQNTEAFF.

The V and J genes are TRBV19 and TRBJ1-5; TRBD1 matches at 7 bases. This CDR3 spans 17 amino acids. Unmatched junction bases numbered 19, after V lost 5 bases and J lost 9 bases. The germline V gene encodes CDR1 LNHDA and CDR2 SQIVND (reference sequence). CDR3 region: CASSYWSRQGYGRPQHF. The CDR3 nucleotides read TGTGCCAGTAGTTACTGGTCCCGACAGGGCTACGGACGGCCCCAGCATTTT. The entire variable domain, with the rest obtained from reference TRBV19 and TRBJ1-5, is as follows: DGGITQSPKYLFRKEGQNVTLSCEQNLNHDAMYWYRQDPGQGLRLIYYSQIVNDFQKGDIAEGYSVSREKKESFPLTVTSAQKNPTAFYLCASSYWSRQGYGRPQHFGDGTRLSIL.

The chain combines TRBV12-3 or TRBV12-4 with TRBJ1-2, with D hard to call. CDR3 length: 12 amino acids. Trimming pared 6 bases from V and 0 bases from J, leaving 5 bases between. The CDR3 DNA sequence: TGTGCCAGCAGACGGACTAACTATGGCTACACCTTC. Protein product: CASRRTNYGYTF.

This chain joins TRBV14 and TRBJ1-5, with D unresolved. The CDR3 has 15 residues. Deletions cut 1 base from V and 2 bases from J, with 9 bases between. CDR1 and CDR2 (germline): SGHDN, FVKESK. The CDR3: CASSQAIGRNQPQHF. The DNA of the CDR3 is TGTGCCAGCAGCCAAGCAATCGGGCGCAATCAGCCCCAGCATTTT.

This rearrangement joins TRBV7-9 to TRBJ1-5, with unresolved D. CDR3 length: 15 amino acids. The V gene lost 1 base and the J gene lost 6 bases, with 13 bases spanning the gap. CDR1 is SEHNR and CDR2 is FQNEAQ in the germline V gene (reference sequence). The chain's CDR3 is CASSLGRGAGQPQHF. CDR3 DNA: TGTGCCAGCAGCTTAGGACGGGGAGCGGGTCAGCCCCAGCATTTT.

The J gene is TRBJ2-2, the V gene TRBV18; D perhaps matches TRBD1 (5 bases). Per the germline V gene, CDR1 is KGHSH and CDR2 is LQKENI. CDR3 length equals 15 residues. V gave up 4 bases and J gave up 0 bases, with 9 bases separating them. CDR3 amino acids: CASSRMTANTGELFF. The DNA of the CDR3 is TGTGCCAGCTCACGGATGACAGCGAACACCGGGGAGCTGTTTTTT.

The chain recombines TRBV7-9 with TRBJ1-2; D is unresolved. Looked up from germline, CDR1 is SEHNR and CDR2 is FQNEAQ (reference sequence). V was trimmed by 1 base and J by 7 bases, leaving 10 bases between them. This CDR3 contains 13 residues. CDR3 amino acids: CASSLEGSTGYTF. The CDR3 nucleotides are TGTGCCAGCAGCTTAGAGGGTTCTACTGGCTACACCTTC.

The gene calls are TRBV2 and TRBJ2-3; TRBD1 is a possible D gene (6 bases). Per the germline V gene, CDR1 is SNHLY and CDR2 is FYNNEI. The CDR3 length is 15 residues. Trimming took 2 bases from V and 4 from J, leaving 13 bases between them. In DNA form, the CDR3 reads TGTGCCAGCAGTGAAACCCCCAGGGGCGCAGATACGCAGTATTTT. This sequence encodes CASSETPRGADTQYF.

The V gene is TRBV5-8, the J gene TRBJ2-7; TRBD1 matches at 9 bases. The CDR3 length is 14 residues. In germline, CDR1 is SGHTS, CDR2 YDEGEE. J gave up 1 base and V 8 bases, and 7 bases lay outside the gene matches. The CDR3 loop is CASGRDRASYEQYF. CDR3 DNA: TGTGCCAGTGGGAGGGACAGGGCTTCCTACGAGCAGTACTTC.

J is TRBJ1-3 and V is TRBV18, with 7 positions matching TRBD1. The trim removed 4 bases at V and 5 bases at J, leaving 8 bases unmatched. From germline, CDR1 is KGHSH and CDR2 LQKENI. The CDR3 extends over 15 amino acids. The CDR3 sequence: CASSRATGPRNTIYF. The CDR3 DNA reads as TGTGCCAGCTCACGGGCGACAGGGCCTCGAAACACCATATATTTT.

This clone was seen a single time. The rearrangement links TRBV15 to TRBJ2-2, with TRBD1 as a possible D gene (7 bases). The germline V gene has CDR1 LNHNV and CDR2 YYDKDF (reference sequence). V lost 4 bases to trimming and J lost 7 bases, with 19 bases between them. This CDR3 is built from 16 residues. The CDR3 here is CATSNPGQTEGGELFF. In DNA form, the CDR3 reads TGTGCCACCAGCAACCCGGGACAGACGGAGGGCGGGGAGCTGTTTTTT.